Sequencing of this TCR beta chain was carried out in a study of cytomegalovirus exposure and HLA in healthy donors. With 60 Vbeta and 13 Jbeta primers, the PCR was carried out. Generated by immunoSEQ multiplex PCR, the TCRdb table keeps only in-frame clones and is missing some. This sample's table has 45,000 to 65,000 clones. This receptor was obtained from a man aged 18 to 35 in good health and CMV-seropositive. The sequencing input was PBMCs.

CDR3 amino acids: CASGYRVGNTEAFF. In nucleotides, the CDR3 is TGTGCCAGCGGCTACAGGGTAGGGAACACTGAAGCTTTCTTT. This chain links TRBV6-5 with TRBJ1-1, with a weak D call TRBD1 (6 bases). The CDR3 loop spans 14 amino acids. CDR1 and CDR2 (germline): MNHEY, SVGAGI. The ends were cut back, 8 bases at V and 1 base at J, with 14 bases in the middle.